The 14 T cell receptor beta chains below were found in one sample sequenced in a study of T-cell memory formation after mild COVID-19. TCRdb re-called the 5' RACE reads with MiXCR, one entry per CDR3 protein. Of 250,000 to 300,000 distinct CDR3 sequences listed, under 20% are singletons. The specimen sequenced was PBMCs or a T cell subset sorted from them (not recorded which). The receptor source for this set is a man aged 18 to 35 who had mild COVID-19 (a few samples of this study predate the infection). Cell type and time point are not known.

This clonotype was counted only a few times. This rearrangement joins TRBV6-5 to TRBJ1-2, with D possibly TRBD1 on 6 matching bases. CDR3 length equals 14 residues. In germline, CDR1 is MNHEY, CDR2 SVGAGI. Trimming removed 2 bases from V and 3 bases from J, with 10 bases in between. The CDR3 protein is CASSYHRAHYGYTF. CDR3 coding DNA: TGTGCCAGCAGTTACCACAGGGCCCACTATGGCTACACCTTC.

This clonotype came up a few times. V gene TRBV12-3 or TRBV12-4 combines with J gene TRBJ2-2; possible D gene TRBD2, 5 bases. The V gene lost 1 base and the J gene lost 3 bases, with 9 bases spanning the gap. This CDR3 is 15 amino acids long. This chain's CDR3 is CASSLVLADTGELFF. The CDR3 coding sequence is TGTGCCAGCAGTTTAGTTCTAGCCGACACCGGGGAGCTGTTTTTT.

This clonotype came up a few times. This chain joins TRBV11-2 and TRBJ2-3, with 8 bases identical to TRBD1. Germline V gene sequence: CDR1 SGHAT, CDR2 FQNNGV. Losses at the gene ends were 4 bases for V and 12 bases for J; bases not matched to a gene: 9. The CDR3 has 13 residues. The CDR3 region has the DNA TGTGCCAGCAGCTCTATTGGACAGGGTCCTCAGTATTTT. Encoded protein: CASSSIGQGPQYF. The complete variable domain, with remaining parts taken from reference TRBV11-2 and TRBJ2-3, reads EAGVAQSPRYKIIEKRQSVAFWCNPISGHATLYWYQQILGQGPKLLIQFQNNGVVDDSQLPKDRFSAERLKGVDSTLKIQPAKLEDSAVYLCASSSIGQGPQYFGPGTRLTVL.

The chain is built from TRBV4-1 and TRBJ2-5, with 8 positions matching TRBD1. The CDR3 sequence is 16 residues long. With 1 base clipped from V and 4 bases from J, the junction kept 8 bases outside the gene matches. Germline-derived CDR1 and CDR2 are MGHRA and YSYEKL. DNA of the CDR3: TGCGCCAGCAGCCAAGGAGACAGGGGACCGCGAGAGACCCAGTACTTC. Translating gives CASSQGDRGPRETQYF.

This clonotype showed up many times. The chain uses TRBV20-1 and TRBJ1-1, with 9 nucleotides matching TRBD1. The CDR3 consists of 14 residues. Unmatched junction bases numbered 7, after V lost 4 bases and J lost 4 bases. Germline lookup yields CDR1 DFQATT and CDR2 SNEGSKA (reference sequence). DNA for the CDR3: TGCAGTGCTAACGACGGACAGGGGATCACTGAAGCTTTCTTT. Amino acid sequence: CSANDGQGITEAFF.

This clonotype was seen a few times. This chain connects TRBV5-8 to TRBJ2-1; D could derive from TRBD1 or TRBD2 (5 bases each). The germline V and J ends were trimmed by 10 bases and 6 bases, with 11 bases remaining between them. CDR1 is SGHTS and CDR2 is YDEGEE in the germline V gene. The CDR3 sequence is 11 residues long. The CDR3 bases are TGTGCCTCCCGAGGGGTCAATGAGCAGTTCTTC. This gives the protein CASRGVNEQFF. Complete variable domain (other parts from reference TRBV5-8 and TRBJ2-1): EAGVTQSPTHLIKTRGQQATLRCSPISGHTSVYWYQQALGLGLQFLLWYDEGEERNRGNFPPRFSGRQFPNYSSELNVNALELEDSALYLCASRGVNEQFFGPGTRLTVL.

Ten or more counts support this clonotype. V gene TRBV7-8 combines with J gene TRBJ2-7; TRBD2 matches at 10 bases. V trimming: 4 bases; J trimming: 5 bases; junction bases outside the gene matches: 5. CDR1 and CDR2 from the germline V gene are SGHVS and FQNEAQ. The CDR3 runs 14 residues. CDR3 sequence (DNA): TGTGCCAGCAGCTCAGGACTAGCGGTCCACGAGCAGTACTTC. Translating it yields CASSSGLAVHEQYF. The entire variable domain, with the rest obtained from reference TRBV7-8 and TRBJ2-7, is as follows: GAGVSQSPRYKVAKRGQDVALRCDPISGHVSLFWYQQALGQGPEFLTYFQNEAQLDKSGLPSDRFFAERPEGSVSTLKIQRTQQEDSAVYLCASSSGLAVHEQYFGPGTRLTVT.

In its sample, this clonotype was seen a few times. The CDR3 nucleotides are TGCAGCGTCGCTGGGCGGACAGCTTACGAGCAGTACTTC. It yields the protein CSVAGRTAYEQYF. V is TRBV29-1 and J is TRBJ2-7; D might be TRBD1 (6 bases). The CDR3 length is 13 residues. Trimming shortened V by 6 bases and J by 4 bases, and 16 bases separated the two germline ends. The germline CDR1 and CDR2 sequences are SQVTM and ANQGSEA.

The chain joins TRBV4-1 to TRBJ2-3; 9 nucleotides agree with TRBD2. Per the germline V gene, CDR1 is MGHRA and CDR2 is YSYEKL. CDR3 length equals 17 residues. The V segment lost 1 base and the J segment 1 base; nucleotides outside the gene matches: 6. This CDR3 reads CASSQGGASGGTDTQYF. The CDR3 nucleotides are TGCGCCAGCAGCCAAGGGGGCGCTAGCGGGGGCACAGATACGCAGTATTTT.

The rearrangement uses TRBV20-1 and TRBJ1-5; D is possibly TRBD1 (5 bases). The CDR3 is 17 residues long. V was clipped by 1 base and J by 0 bases, with 16 bases between them. Germline V CDR1 and CDR2: DFQATT, SNEGSKA (reference sequence). In DNA form, the CDR3 reads TGCAGTGCTAGAGCTCGGGGGGAGGGCCTTAGCAATCAGCCCCAGCATTTT. It encodes CSARARGEGLSNQPQHF.

This rearrangement joins TRBV18 to TRBJ1-4, with unresolved D. This CDR3 region has 18 residues. V lost 2 bases to trimming and J lost 3 bases, with 19 bases between them. CDR1 and CDR2 from the germline V gene are KGHSH and LQKENI. CDR3 coding DNA: TGTGCCAGCTCACCAACTGCCCCCTCGCAGGCCTCTAATGAAAAACTGTTTTTT. This encodes CASSPTAPSQASNEKLFF.

The chain recombines TRBV20-1 with TRBJ2-2; a possible D gene is TRBD2 (7 bases). The germline V gene encodes CDR1 DFQATT and CDR2 SNEGSKA (reference sequence). V dropped 0 bases and J dropped 7 bases, with 12 bases sitting between them. The CDR3 loop spans 14 amino acids. The CDR3 DNA reads TGCAGTGCTAGAGATCCGGGGGGCAACGGGGAGCTGTTTTTT. Translated: CSARDPGGNGELFF.

This sequence joins TRBV20-1 and TRBJ1-1, with 7 bases identical to TRBD1. Germline V gene lookup returns CDR1 DFQATT and CDR2 SNEGSKA (reference sequence). There are 14 residues in the CDR3. Trimming at V came to 1 base and at J to 4 bases, leaving 6 bases not matched to a gene. The CDR3, as DNA: TGCAGTGCTAGAGCCGTGACAGGGAGCACTGAAGCTTTCTTT. This encodes CSARAVTGSTEAFF.

This clonotype was detected ten times or more. The V gene is TRBV6-5, the J gene TRBJ2-5, with D maybe TRBD2 (5 bases). CDR3 length: 16 residues. V gave up 6 bases and J gave up 3 bases, with 20 bases separating them. Germline V gene sequence: CDR1 MNHEY, CDR2 SVGAGI. Written as DNA, the CDR3 is TGTGCCAGCAGCCGCGGGCCTTTTATTGGGAAAGAGACCCAGTACTTC. Protein sequence: CASSRGPFIGKETQYF.